The rows below give T cell receptor beta chains drawn from one sample of a study of PD-1 blockade in classical Hodgkin lymphoma. Measured with immunoSEQ multiplex PCR; TCRdb has only the in-frame clones, and not every one. The sample shows tens of thousands of clones, roughly 80% of them seen only once. The material sequenced was peripheral blood mononuclear cells (PBMCs), taken before the second cycle of nivolumab. These receptors were obtained from a human donor with classical Hodgkin lymphoma. Each CDR3 is given with its conserved first and last residue. The D gene is left open where the match is weak. Expanded clones get a size class; other rows say once, few or many, or leave the size out.

J gene: TRBJ1-2
V gene: TRBV5-8
clone size: few
D gene: .
CDR3 DNA: TGTGCCAGCACCTCATGGGGTTATGGCTACACCTTC
CDR3 protein: CASTSWGYGYTF

J gene: TRBJ1-1
V gene: TRBV25-1
clone size: .
D gene: .
CDR3 DNA: TGTGCCAGCAGTGAATTTATGAAGGGGCCTACTGAAGCTTTCTTT
CDR3 protein: CASSEFMKGPTEAFF

J gene: TRBJ2-2
V gene: TRBV7-9
clone size: .
D gene: .
CDR3 DNA: TGTGCCAGCAGCTACCCCGGGACCCCTAACGGGGAGCTGTTTTTT
CDR3 protein: CASSYPGTPNGELFF

J gene: TRBJ2-1
V gene: TRBV12-2
clone size: .
D gene: .
CDR3 DNA: TGTGCAAGTCGCTTAAACCATGAGCAGTTCTTC
CDR3 protein: CASRLNHEQFF

J gene: TRBJ2-1
V gene: TRBV19
clone size: .
D gene: TRBD1
CDR3 DNA: TGTGCCAGTAGCCCAACAGGGGGCACCTACAATGAGCAGTTCTTC
CDR3 protein: CASSPTGGTYNEQFF

J gene: TRBJ1-5
V gene: TRBV27
clone size: .
D gene: .
CDR3 DNA: TGTGCCAGCAGTTCAGGGGTTATCGGTCAGCCCCAGCATTTT
CDR3 protein: CASSSGVIGQPQHF

J gene: TRBJ1-1
V gene: TRBV28
clone size: .
D gene: .
CDR3 DNA: TGTGCCAGCACCACCAACGGTGAAGCTTTCTTT
CDR3 protein: CASTTNGEAFF

J gene: TRBJ2-4
V gene: TRBV12-5
clone size: .
D gene: .
CDR3 DNA: TGTGCTAGTGGGTGGGCGGTTCCCCTAGCCAAAAACATTCAGTACTTC
CDR3 protein: CASGWAVPLAKNIQYF

J gene: TRBJ2-7
V gene: TRBV9
clone size: .
D gene: TRBD1
CDR3 DNA: TGTGCCAGCAGCCCCACAGGGGGTGTCTACGAGCAGTACTTC
CDR3 protein: CASSPTGGVYEQYF

J gene: TRBJ1-1
V gene: TRBV5-8
clone size: .
D gene: TRBD1
CDR3 DNA: TGTGCCAGCAGCCCCGGGACAGAGGGTTTCTTT
CDR3 protein: CASSPGTEGFF

J gene: TRBJ1-1
V gene: TRBV18
clone size: .
D gene: .
CDR3 DNA: TGTGCCAGCTCACCAGGGGCTCCGAACACTGAAGCTTTCTTT
CDR3 protein: CASSPGAPNTEAFF